What follows describes a single TCR beta chain. This clonotype was seen ten or more times. No antigen is known for it. There are no base qualities to consult, and no much larger clone falls within one base. For sequencing, an Illumina HiSeq 2500 was employed. Quantitative 5'-RACE with molecular barcodes was the method used to prepare the TCR beta libraries. In the original analysis: A new computational method, built on a probabilistic model of VDJ rearrangement, was used to identify disease-linked TCR variants. TCRdb reprocessed the public reads (quality trimming at Q25 with fastp, clone calling with MiXCR) and kept in-frame beta chains. Rows with a matching CDR3 protein are joined into one entry that keeps the most common DNA and genes. TCRdb's processing, not the authors' own work, is the source of the V and J calls. The sample table lists some 130,000 distinct CDR3 sequences, roughly an eighth of them with a count of one. The ten largest clones represent roughly 4.3% of the sample.

The CDR3 covers 16 residues, taking in both the cysteine and the phenylalanine. Just the 48-base CDR3 DNA is kept, in frame starting at base 1. V lost 5 bases and J lost 1 base, and the count of bases not matched to a germline gene is 9. The record originates from a study of CD8 T cells in ankylosing spondylitis (dated by TCRdb to about 2017). Broadly, across the study: The study profiled T cell receptor beta repertoires in healthy donors and ankylosing spondylitis patients to find disease-linked TCR variants. The full study cohort comprised some 27 ankylosing spondylitis patients and roughly 100 healthy donors. Peripheral blood samples were taken, and synovial fluid was additionally collected from ankylosing spondylitis patients.

The paper's findings and limits, for the study overall: A CD8+ phenotype was shown by the disease-linked clones, which were found at relatively low frequencies in peripheral blood. Some TCR beta motif variants had previously been reported in synovial fluid and blood of reactive arthritis patients, which suggested common disease-initiation mechanisms. According to the report, matched synovial fluid samples from ankylosing spondylitis patients were significantly enriched for the disease-linked clones. A TCR beta motif of fewer than 10 highly homologous amino acid variants appeared characteristic of blood from ankylosing spondylitis patients.

Sequencing input: blood, either unsorted or a sorted T cell fraction (not recorded which). The TCR comes from a female donor with ankylosing spondylitis or in good health (not recorded which). The chain uses TRBV12-3 or TRBV12-4 and TRBJ2-7; TRBD2 fits 9 bases in the junction. This receptor carries the CDR3 CASSTPGGGASYEQYF. The nucleotides are TGTGCCAGCAGTACCCCCGGCGGGGGGGCGTCCTACGAGCAGTACTTC.